The 19 T cell receptor beta chains below were found in one sample sequenced in a study of human T cells and chemical hapten exposure. The time point: patch test 1, 2 weeks after DPC sensitization. Treatment specified: therapeutic diphenylcyclopropenone sensitization with weekly scalp DPC. TCRdb passed the RACE reads through MiXCR, listing each CDR3 protein once. In the table there are nearly 80,000 distinct CDR3 sequences, about 9.3% of which are singletons. Here the sequenced sample was whole blood, taken in connection with sensitization to the hapten diphenylcyclopropenone (DPC). The receptor source for this set is a woman between 50 and 59 years old with alopecia areata. Some clones in this sample may be carry-over from other donors' samples.

Many counts were recorded for this clonotype. This chain uses TRBV7-2 with TRBJ2-1; D might be TRBD2 (6 bases). This CDR3 contains 15 residues. The V end lost 3 bases, the J end lost 0 bases, and 9 bases lay between the germline ends. The germline V gene encodes CDR1 SGHTA and CDR2 FQGNSA. The CDR3 protein is CASSLVAASYNEQFF. The CDR3 DNA is TGTGCCAGCAGCTTGGTAGCGGCCTCCTACAATGAGCAGTTCTTC.

This clonotype was detected ten times or more. The J gene is TRBJ2-3, the V gene TRBV10-3; D might be TRBD2 (6 bases). The CDR3 contains 14 residues. V dropped 8 bases and J dropped 0 bases, with 12 bases sitting between them. The germline V gene encodes CDR1 ENHRY and CDR2 SYGVKD. CDR3 sequence (DNA): TGTGCCATCTCCCTAGCGCAAAGCACAGATACGCAGTATTTT. Translated, it gives CAISLAQSTDTQYF.

Ten or more counts support this clonotype. The chain joins TRBV9 to TRBJ2-2; 10 bases align to TRBD2. The CDR3 spans 16 residues. Germline assignment: CDR1 SGDLS and CDR2 YYNGEE. The ends lost 0 bases at V and 7 bases at J; junction bases unmatched: 6. CDR3 nucleotide sequence: TGTGCCAGCAGCGTAGAACTAGCGGGAATGGGCGGGGAGCTGTTTTTT. It encodes CASSVELAGMGGELFF.

This clonotype was counted ten times or more. The chain has TRBV3-1 and TRBJ2-7, with 7 positions matching TRBD2. CDR1 LGHDT and CDR2 YNNKEL come from the germline V gene (reference sequence). J gave up 6 bases and V 4 bases, and 9 bases lay outside the gene matches. This CDR3 comprises 14 residues. Written as DNA, the CDR3 is TGTGCCAGCAGCCTTCGGGGAGGGGCTCCCGAGCAGTACTTC. It yields the protein CASSLRGGAPEQYF.

This clonotype was recorded a few times. The chain has TRBV18 and TRBJ1-1; no clear D gene. Germline CDR1 and CDR2: KGHSH and LQKENI. Deletions cut 3 bases from V and 0 bases from J, with 11 bases between. This CDR3 spans 15 amino acids. Written as DNA, the CDR3 is TGTGCCAGCTCACCGACAAAAGTAGTGAACACTGAAGCTTTCTTT. Translation gives CASSPTKVVNTEAFF.

Many counts were recorded for this clonotype. V and J are TRBV6-2 or TRBV6-3 and TRBJ2-5; TRBD2 aligns across 11 bases. Trimming took 4 bases from V and 5 from J; bases not matched to a gene: 6. The CDR3 length is 15 residues. The germline CDR1 and CDR2 sequences are MNHEY and SVGEGT. The CDR3 here is CASSLLGLAGETQYF. CDR3 coding DNA: TGTGCCAGCAGTTTACTTGGACTAGCGGGTGAGACCCAGTACTTC.

This clonotype was recorded at least ten times. The chain has TRBV11-2 and TRBJ1-5; D uncertain. Germline assignment: CDR1 SGHAT and CDR2 FQNNGV. The CDR3 runs to 14 residues. The V end lost 4 bases, the J end lost 7 bases, and 14 bases lay between the germline ends. This chain's CDR3 is CASSSDANGQPQHF. The DNA of the CDR3 is TGTGCCAGCAGCTCCGACGCCAATGGACAGCCCCAGCATTTT.

This clonotype showed up just a few times. The chain employs TRBV20-1 and TRBJ2-7; no definite D call. Germline V gene lookup returns CDR1 DFQATT and CDR2 SNEGSKA (reference sequence). The CDR3 runs to 13 residues. Trimming stripped 5 bases from V and 6 bases from J, with 17 bases between. The CDR3 sequence is CSAGRKSQSEQYF. The CDR3 bases are TGCAGTGCTGGCAGGAAGAGCCAGAGCGAGCAGTACTTC.

The chain has TRBV20-1 and TRBJ1-5; 8 bases align to TRBD1. Germline values: CDR1 DFQATT, CDR2 SNEGSKA (reference sequence). V lost 5 bases and J lost 4; bases outside the gene matches: 7. The CDR3 runs to 14 residues. Here the CDR3 DNA reads TGCAGTGCTGTGAGGACAGGGAGGAATCAGCCCCAGCATTTT. This translates into CSAVRTGRNQPQHF.

This clonotype was counted a few times. V usage is TRBV9 and J usage is TRBJ2-7; tentatively, D is TRBD1 or TRBD2 (5 bases each). CDR3 length: 14 residues. V lost 4 bases and J lost 2, with 13 bases in between. Germline CDR1 and CDR2: SGDLS and YYNGEE. The CDR3 loop is CASSQGRRPYEQYF. Written as DNA, the CDR3 is TGTGCCAGCAGCCAGGGACGGCGTCCCTACGAGCAGTACTTC.

This clonotype was counted between two and nine times. CDR3 DNA sequence: TGTGCCAGCAGGGGACAGCTGGCGTATAATTCACCCCTCCACTTT. As protein: CASRGQLAYNSPLHF. The rearrangement uses TRBV12-3 or TRBV12-4 and TRBJ1-6, with 7 bases matching TRBD1. The CDR3 has 15 residues. Germline trimming cut 6 bases from V and 4 bases from J; bases unmatched to any gene: 6.

This rearrangement joins TRBV30 to TRBJ2-2; D is unclear. This CDR3 is 13 amino acids long. The germline V gene encodes CDR1 GTSNPN and CDR2 SVGIG (reference sequence). Trimming took off 3 bases at V and 4 bases at J, with 9 bases between the two ends. CDR3 coding DNA: TGTGCCTGGAGAAAGCCCCTCACCGGGGAGCTGTTTTTT. As protein: CAWRKPLTGELFF.

This clonotype appeared a few times. The chain employs TRBV7-2 and TRBJ2-1; TRBD2 matches 9 bases. CDR3 length equals 14 residues. After removal of 2 bases from V and 15 bases from J, the junction contained 11 bases not matched to a gene. Germline V CDR1 and CDR2: SGHTA, FQGNSA. The CDR3 sequence is CASSLSSGTTSWFF. For the CDR3, the DNA is TGTGCCAGCAGCTTATCTAGCGGGACTACTTCGTGGTTCTTC.

The rearrangement uses TRBV5-1 and TRBJ2-1; 14 positions agree with TRBD2. The germline V gene encodes CDR1 SGHRS and CDR2 YFSETQ. V gave up 3 bases and J gave up 7 bases; unmatched junction bases: 3. This CDR3 is built from 15 residues. The CDR3 nucleotides are TGCGCCAGCAGCTCCGGGACTAGCGGGAGTAATGAGCAGTTCTTC. Translated: CASSSGTSGSNEQFF.

This clonotype was seen only a few times. The J gene is TRBJ2-7, the V gene TRBV5-4; weak D call: TRBD1 (5 bases). V was clipped by 3 bases and J by 2 bases, with 12 bases between them. This CDR3 spans 14 amino acids. Germline-derived CDR1 and CDR2 are SGHNT and YYREEE (reference sequence). The CDR3 protein is CASSYIDRTYEQYF. CDR3 DNA: TGTGCCAGCAGCTATATTGACAGAACCTACGAGCAGTACTTC.

The V call is TRBV7-2, the J call TRBJ2-5; D remains unclear. V dropped 6 bases and J dropped 7 bases, with 9 bases sitting between them. There are 11 residues in the CDR3. CDR1 SGHTA and CDR2 FQGNSA come from the germline V gene. CDR3 loop: CASSSTGTQYF. CDR3 bases: TGTGCCAGCAGTTCCACGGGGACCCAGTACTTC. The whole variable domain, filled in from reference TRBV7-2 and TRBJ2-5, reads GAGVSQSPSNKVTEKGKDVELRCDPISGHTALYWYRQSLGQGLEFLIYFQGNSAPDKSGLPSDRFSAERTGGSVSTLTIQRTQQEDSAVYLCASSSTGTQYFGPGTRLLVL.

V is TRBV6-2 or TRBV6-3 and J is TRBJ1-5, with D perhaps matching TRBD1 (5 bases). The V gene lost 7 bases and the J gene lost 2 bases, with 15 bases spanning the gap. This CDR3 is 15 amino acids long. Germline V CDR1 and CDR2: MNHEY, SVGEGT. CDR3 DNA sequence: TGTGCCAGCACCCTGAGCGGGGCCCGCAATCAGCCCCAGCATTTT. The encoded protein is CASTLSGARNQPQHF.

This clonotype was picked up many times. V usage is TRBV2 and J usage is TRBJ2-7; 8 bases are a match to TRBD1. J was trimmed by 3 bases and V by 7 bases; bases with no gene match: 8. CDR3 length equals 14 residues. Germline CDR1 and CDR2: SNHLY and FYNNEI. The CDR3: CASIGGQAFYEQYF. The CDR3 nucleotides read TGTGCCAGCATCGGGGGACAGGCCTTCTACGAGCAGTACTTC.

This clonotype was detected many times. The CDR3 loop reads CASSENRENTEAFF. The CDR3 DNA sequence: TGTGCCAGCAGTGAAAACAGGGAGAACACTGAAGCTTTCTTT. The chain employs TRBV6-2 or TRBV6-3 and TRBJ1-1; the D gene is possibly TRBD1 (6 bases). Trimming stripped 5 bases from V and 1 base from J, with 11 bases between. Germline V gene sequence: CDR1 MNHEY, CDR2 SVGEGT. CDR3 length: 14 residues.